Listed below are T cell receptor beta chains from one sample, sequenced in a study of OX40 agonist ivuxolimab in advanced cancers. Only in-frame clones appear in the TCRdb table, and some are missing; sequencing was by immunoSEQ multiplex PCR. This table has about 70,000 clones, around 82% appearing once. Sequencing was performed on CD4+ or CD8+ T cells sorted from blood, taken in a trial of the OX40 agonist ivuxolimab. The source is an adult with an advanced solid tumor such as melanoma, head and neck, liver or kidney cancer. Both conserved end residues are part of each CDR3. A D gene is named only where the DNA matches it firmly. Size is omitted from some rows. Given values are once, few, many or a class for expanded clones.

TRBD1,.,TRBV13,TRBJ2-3,TGTGCCAGCAGCTTCGGGAGAGGACAGGGAGGTACAGATACGCAGTATTTT,CASSFGRGQGGTDTQYF
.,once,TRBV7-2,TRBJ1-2,TGTGCCAGCAGCCTAGGTGCCGGGATGGGAGCTAACTATGGCTACACCTTC,CASSLGAGMGANYGYTF
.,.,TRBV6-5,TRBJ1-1,TGTGCCAGCAGTCCCTCGACAAGGGAAGCTTTCTTT,CASSPSTREAFF
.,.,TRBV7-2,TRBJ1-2,TGTGCCAGCAGCTTAGTCTCCTCCCGGGACGGTATCTATGGCTACACCTTC,CASSLVSSRDGIYGYTF
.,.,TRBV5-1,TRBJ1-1,TGCGCCAGCAGTAGGTCAATCGGGCCAAACAGGAACACTGAAGCTTTCTTT,CASSRSIGPNRNTEAFF
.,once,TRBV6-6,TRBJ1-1,TGTGCCAGCAGTTACGTTTCGGGCACTGAAGCTTTCTTT,CASSYVSGTEAFF
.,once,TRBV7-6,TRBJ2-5,TGTGCCAGCACCAACATGGACTCCCGGCGGACCCAGTACTTC,CASTNMDSRRTQYF
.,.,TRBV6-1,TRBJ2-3,TGTGCCAGCAGCCTGAACGGAGGAGATACGCAGTATTTT,CASSLNGGDTQYF
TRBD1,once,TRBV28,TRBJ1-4,TGTGCCAGCAGTTTCGATACCGGGACAGGAAACGAAAAACTGTTTTTT,CASSFDTGTGNEKLFF
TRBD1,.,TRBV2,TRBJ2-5,TGTGCCAGCAACAAGGGACAGGGTAGGGTGGGGACCCAGTACTTC,CASNKGQGRVGTQYF
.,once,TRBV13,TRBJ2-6,TGTGCCAGCAGCCGTAGCTCTGGGGCCAACGTCCTGACTTTC,CASSRSSGANVLTF
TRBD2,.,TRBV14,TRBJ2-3,TGTGCCAGCAGCCTCATCATAGCGGGAGCGTACACAGATACGCAGTATTTT,CASSLIIAGAYTDTQYF
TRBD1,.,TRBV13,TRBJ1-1,TGTGCCAGCAGCGGGGACAGGGCACTCAACACTAGAATGAACACTGAAGCTTTCTTT,CASSGDRALNTRMNTEAFF
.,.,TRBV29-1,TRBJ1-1,TGCAGCGTTTCCACGAACACTGAAGCTTTCTTT,CSVSTNTEAFF
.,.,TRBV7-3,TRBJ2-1,TGTGCCAGCAGCTTGAGGGCGGGCTCCTACAATGAGCAGTTCTTC,CASSLRAGSYNEQFF
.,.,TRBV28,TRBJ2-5,TGTGCCAGCAGTTTGACCGGGGAGTCAGAGACCCAGTACTTC,CASSLTGESETQYF
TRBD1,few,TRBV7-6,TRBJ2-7,TGTGCCAGCAGCCCACCGGGACAGATTTACGAGCAGTACTTC,CASSPPGQIYEQYF
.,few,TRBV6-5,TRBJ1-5,TGTGCCAGCAGTTTTATCGGGGATGGTCAGCCCCAGCATTTT,CASSFIGDGQPQHF
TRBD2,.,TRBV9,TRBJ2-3,TGTGCCAGCAGCCCCCAGGGACTAGCGCCTACAGATACGCAGTATTTT,CASSPQGLAPTDTQYF
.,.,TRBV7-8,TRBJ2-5,TGTGCCAGCAGCTTAGAGGGGGGCTCGGGAGAGACCCAGTACTTC,CASSLEGGSGETQYF
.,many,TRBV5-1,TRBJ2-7,TGCGCCAGCAGCTTCCCCGGCGAGCAGTACTTC,CASSFPGEQYF
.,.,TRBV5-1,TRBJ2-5,TGCGCCAGCAGGAGGAGCCAAGAGACCCAGTACTTC,CASRRSQETQYF
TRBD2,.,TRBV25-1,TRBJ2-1,TGTGCCAGCAGTGAATATGGGGGGGTGGGGCAGTTCTTC,CASSEYGGVGQFF
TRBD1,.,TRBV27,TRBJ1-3,TGTGCCAGCAGTTTATGGGCAGGGGGTGGAAACACCATATATTTT,CASSLWAGGGNTIYF
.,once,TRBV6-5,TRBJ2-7,TGTGCCAGCAGTCGGACGGCCTCCTACGAGCAGTACTTC,CASSRTASYEQYF
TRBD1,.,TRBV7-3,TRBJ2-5,TGTGCCAGCAGCTTTACAGGGGGAGAGACCCAGTACTTC,CASSFTGGETQYF
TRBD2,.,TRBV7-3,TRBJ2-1,TGTGCCAGCAGCCCCGGGAGGAGATCCTACAATGAGCAGTTCTTC,CASSPGRRSYNEQFF
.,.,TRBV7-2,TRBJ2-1,TGTGCCAGCAGCTCCCTTGGGGCTAACTCCTACAATGAGCAGTTCTTC,CASSSLGANSYNEQFF
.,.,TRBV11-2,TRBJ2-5,TGTGCCAGCAGCCGCGGACCACAAGAGACCCAGTACTTC,CASSRGPQETQYF
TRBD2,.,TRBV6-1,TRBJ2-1,TGTGCCAGCAGCGGGACTAGCGGGGCCAATGAGCAGTTCTTC,CASSGTSGANEQFF